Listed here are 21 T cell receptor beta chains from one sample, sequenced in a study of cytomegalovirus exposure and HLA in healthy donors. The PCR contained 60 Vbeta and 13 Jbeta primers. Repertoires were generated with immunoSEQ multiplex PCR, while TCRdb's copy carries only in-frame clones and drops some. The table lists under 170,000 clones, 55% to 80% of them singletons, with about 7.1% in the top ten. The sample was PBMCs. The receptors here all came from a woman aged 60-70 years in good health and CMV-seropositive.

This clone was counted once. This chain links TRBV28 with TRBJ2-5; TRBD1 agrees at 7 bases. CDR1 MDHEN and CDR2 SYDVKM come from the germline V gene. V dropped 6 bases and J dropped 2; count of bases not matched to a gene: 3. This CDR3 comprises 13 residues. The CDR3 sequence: CASSPGGQETQYF. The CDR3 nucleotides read TGTGCCAGCAGCCCAGGGGGTCAAGAGACCCAGTACTTC.

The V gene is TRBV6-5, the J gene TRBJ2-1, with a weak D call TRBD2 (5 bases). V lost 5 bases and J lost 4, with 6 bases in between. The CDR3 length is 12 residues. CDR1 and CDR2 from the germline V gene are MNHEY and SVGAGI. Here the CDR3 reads CASSRGYNEQFF. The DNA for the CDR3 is TGTGCCAGCAGTCGCGGGTACAATGAGCAGTTCTTC.

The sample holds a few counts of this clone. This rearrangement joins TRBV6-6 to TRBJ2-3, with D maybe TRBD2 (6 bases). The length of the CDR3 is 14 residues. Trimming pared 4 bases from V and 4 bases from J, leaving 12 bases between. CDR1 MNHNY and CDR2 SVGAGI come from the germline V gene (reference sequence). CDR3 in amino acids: CASSWRELADTQYF. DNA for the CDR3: TGTGCCAGCAGTTGGAGGGAGTTAGCAGATACGCAGTATTTT.

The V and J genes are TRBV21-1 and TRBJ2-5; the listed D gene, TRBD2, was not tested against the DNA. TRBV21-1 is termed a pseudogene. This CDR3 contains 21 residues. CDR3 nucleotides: TGTGCCAGCAGCAAAGGGGGTCCCAAGGGGACTAGCGGGAGGGCCCGGGAGACCCAGTACTTC. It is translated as CASSKGGPKGTSGRARETQYF.

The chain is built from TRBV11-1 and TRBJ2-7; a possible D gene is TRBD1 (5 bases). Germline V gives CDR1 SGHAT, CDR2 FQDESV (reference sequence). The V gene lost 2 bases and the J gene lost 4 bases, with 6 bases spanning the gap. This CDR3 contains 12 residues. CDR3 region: CASSLQGYEQYF. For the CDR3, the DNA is TGTGCCAGCAGCTTACAGGGATACGAGCAGTACTTC.

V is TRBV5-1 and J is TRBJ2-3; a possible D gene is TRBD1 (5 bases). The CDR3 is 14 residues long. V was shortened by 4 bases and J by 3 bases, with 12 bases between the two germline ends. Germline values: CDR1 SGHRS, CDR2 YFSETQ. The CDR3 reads CASSEAQGTDTQYF. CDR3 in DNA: TGCGCCAGCAGCGAGGCCCAGGGTACAGATACGCAGTATTTT.

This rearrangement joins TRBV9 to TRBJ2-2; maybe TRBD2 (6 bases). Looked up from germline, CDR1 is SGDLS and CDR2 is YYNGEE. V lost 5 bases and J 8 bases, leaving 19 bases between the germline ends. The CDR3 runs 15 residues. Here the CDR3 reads CASSPRLDPGGELFF. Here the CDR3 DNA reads TGTGCCAGCAGTCCACGACTAGACCCGGGAGGGGAGCTGTTTTTT.

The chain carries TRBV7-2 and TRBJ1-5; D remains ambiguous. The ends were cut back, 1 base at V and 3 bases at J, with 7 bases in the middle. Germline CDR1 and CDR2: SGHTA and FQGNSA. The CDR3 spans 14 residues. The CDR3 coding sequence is TGTGCCAGCAGCTTAGGAAGCCCCAATCAGCCCCAGCATTTT. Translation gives CASSLGSPNQPQHF. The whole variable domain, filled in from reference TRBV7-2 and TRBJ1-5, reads GAGVSQSPSNKVTEKGKDVELRCDPISGHTALYWYRQSLGQGLEFLIYFQGNSAPDKSGLPSDRFSAERTGGSVSTLTIQRTQQEDSAVYLCASSLGSPNQPQHFGDGTRLSIL.

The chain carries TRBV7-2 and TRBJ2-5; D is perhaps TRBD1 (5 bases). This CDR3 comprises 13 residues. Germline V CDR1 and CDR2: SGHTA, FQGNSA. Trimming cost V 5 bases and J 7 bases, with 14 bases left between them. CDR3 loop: CASSMGPSGTQYF. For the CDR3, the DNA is TGTGCCAGCAGCATGGGGCCTAGTGGGACCCAGTACTTC.

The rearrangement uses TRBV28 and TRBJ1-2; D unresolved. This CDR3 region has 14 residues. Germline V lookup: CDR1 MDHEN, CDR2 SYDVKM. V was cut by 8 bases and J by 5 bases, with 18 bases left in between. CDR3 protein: CASASGSQSYGYTF. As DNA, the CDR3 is TGTGCCAGCGCCTCCGGGTCCCAGAGTTATGGCTACACCTTC.

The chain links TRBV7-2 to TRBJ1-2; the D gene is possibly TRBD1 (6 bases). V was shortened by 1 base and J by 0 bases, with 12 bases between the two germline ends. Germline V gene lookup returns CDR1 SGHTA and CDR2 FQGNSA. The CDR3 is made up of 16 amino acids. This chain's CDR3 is CASSLGWTVSNYGYTF. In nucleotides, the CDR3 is TGTGCCAGCAGCTTAGGTTGGACAGTTTCTAACTATGGCTACACCTTC.

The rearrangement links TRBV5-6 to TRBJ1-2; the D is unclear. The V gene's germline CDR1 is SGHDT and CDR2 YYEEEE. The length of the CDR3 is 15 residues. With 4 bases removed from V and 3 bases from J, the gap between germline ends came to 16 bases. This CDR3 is CASSLDGGRHYGYTF. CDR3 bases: TGTGCCAGCAGCCTGGACGGCGGCCGGCACTATGGCTACACCTTC.

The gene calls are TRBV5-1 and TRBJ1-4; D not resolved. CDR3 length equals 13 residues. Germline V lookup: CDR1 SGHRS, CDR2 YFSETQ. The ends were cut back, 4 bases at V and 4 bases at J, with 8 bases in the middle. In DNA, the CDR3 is TGCGCCAGCAGCCGAGCGGATAATGAAAAACTGTTTTTT. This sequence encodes CASSRADNEKLFF.

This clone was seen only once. As DNA, the CDR3 is TGTGCCAGCCGAACTCCTAGAGCGATCACTACCTTTGAGCAGTTCTTC. This encodes CASRTPRAITTFEQFF. The V call is TRBV28, the J call TRBJ2-1; no definite D call. The V end was cut by 8 bases, the J end by 9 bases, with 26 bases between. Germline V CDR1 and CDR2: MDHEN, SYDVKM. The CDR3 runs 16 residues.

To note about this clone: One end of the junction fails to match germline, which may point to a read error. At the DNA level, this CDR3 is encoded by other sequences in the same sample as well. Written as DNA, the CDR3 is TGCGCCAGCAGCGTCGCCCCGGTCTATGGCTACACCTTC. Residues: CASSVAPVYGYTF. V usage is TRBV9 and J usage is TRBJ1-2; no firm D call. From germline, CDR1 is SGDLS and CDR2 YYNGEE. The CDR3 is 13 residues long.

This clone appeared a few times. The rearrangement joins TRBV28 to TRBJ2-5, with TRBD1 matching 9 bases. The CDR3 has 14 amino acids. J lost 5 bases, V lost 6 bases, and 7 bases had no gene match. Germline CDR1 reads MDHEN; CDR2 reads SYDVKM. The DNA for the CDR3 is TGTGCCAGCAGAACAGGGGGCCCGGGGGAGACCCAGTACTTC. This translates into CASRTGGPGETQYF.

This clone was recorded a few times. CDR3 nucleotides: TGTGCCAGCTCACCAGAGGACAGGGGGTCTGATGAGCAGTTCTTC. Protein sequence: CASSPEDRGSDEQFF. V and J are TRBV18 and TRBJ2-1; 10 bases agree with TRBD1. The CDR3 runs to 15 residues. With V trimmed by 2 bases and J by 8 bases, 6 bases remained unmatched. Germline CDR1 and CDR2: KGHSH and LQKENI.

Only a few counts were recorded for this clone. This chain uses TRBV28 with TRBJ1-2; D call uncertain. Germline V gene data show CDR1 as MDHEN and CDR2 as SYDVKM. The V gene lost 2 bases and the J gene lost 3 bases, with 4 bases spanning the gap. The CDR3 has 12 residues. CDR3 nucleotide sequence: TGTGCCAGCAGTTTAACGGACTATGGCTACACCTTC. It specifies CASSLTDYGYTF.

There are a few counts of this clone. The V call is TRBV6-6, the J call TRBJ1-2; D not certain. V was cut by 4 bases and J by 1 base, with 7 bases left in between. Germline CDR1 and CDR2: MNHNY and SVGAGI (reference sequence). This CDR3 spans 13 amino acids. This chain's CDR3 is CASSSLLNYGYTF. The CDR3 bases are TGTGCCAGCAGTTCCCTTCTTAACTATGGCTACACCTTC.

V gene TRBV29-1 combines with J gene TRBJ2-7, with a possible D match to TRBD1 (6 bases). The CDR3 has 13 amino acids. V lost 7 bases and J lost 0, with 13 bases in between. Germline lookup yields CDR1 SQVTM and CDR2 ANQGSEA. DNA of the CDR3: TGCAGCGCGCTGGGGACACCCTCCTACGAGCAGTACTTC. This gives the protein CSALGTPSYEQYF.

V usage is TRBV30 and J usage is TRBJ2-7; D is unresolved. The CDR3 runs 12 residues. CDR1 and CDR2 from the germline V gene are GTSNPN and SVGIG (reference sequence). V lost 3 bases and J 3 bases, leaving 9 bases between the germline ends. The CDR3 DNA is TGTGCCTGGAGCCTCTTTAGCTACGAGCAGTACTTC. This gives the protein CAWSLFSYEQYF.